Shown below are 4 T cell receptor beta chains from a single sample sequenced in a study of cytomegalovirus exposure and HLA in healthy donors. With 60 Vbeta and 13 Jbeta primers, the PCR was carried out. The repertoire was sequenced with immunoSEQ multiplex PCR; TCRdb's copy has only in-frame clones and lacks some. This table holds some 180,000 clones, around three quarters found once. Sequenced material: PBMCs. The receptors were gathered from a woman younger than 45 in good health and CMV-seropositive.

The CDR3 sequence is CASSLRGGGAGGTDTQYF. CDR3 nucleotides: TGTGCCAGCAGCCTCCGGGGCGGGGGGGCCGGGGGCACAGATACGCAGTATTTT. This chain uses TRBV4-2 with TRBJ2-3; TRBD2 agrees at 9 bases. Germline-derived CDR1 and CDR2 are LGHNA and YNFKEQ. The J segment lost 1 base and the V segment lost 4 bases, leaving 12 bases of the junction unmatched. The CDR3 runs to 18 residues.

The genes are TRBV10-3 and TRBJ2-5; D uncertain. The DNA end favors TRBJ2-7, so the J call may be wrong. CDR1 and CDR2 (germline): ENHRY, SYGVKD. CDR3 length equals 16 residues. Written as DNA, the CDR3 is TGTGCCATCAGTGGGGCGAGAGAGCCCAGCCTCCACGAGCAGTACTTC. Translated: CAISGAREPSLHEQYF.

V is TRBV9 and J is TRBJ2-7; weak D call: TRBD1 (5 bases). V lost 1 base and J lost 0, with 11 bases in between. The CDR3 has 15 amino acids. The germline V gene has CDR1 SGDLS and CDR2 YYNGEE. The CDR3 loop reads CASSVSGHRSYEQYF. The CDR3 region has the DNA TGTGCCAGCAGCGTATCCGGACACCGCTCCTACGAGCAGTACTTC. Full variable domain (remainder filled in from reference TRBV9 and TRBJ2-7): DSGVTQTPKHLITATGQRVTLRCSPRSGDLSVYWYQQSLDQGLQFLIQYYNGEERAKGNILERFSAQQFPDLHSELNLSSLELGDSALYFCASSVSGHRSYEQYFGPGTRLTVT.

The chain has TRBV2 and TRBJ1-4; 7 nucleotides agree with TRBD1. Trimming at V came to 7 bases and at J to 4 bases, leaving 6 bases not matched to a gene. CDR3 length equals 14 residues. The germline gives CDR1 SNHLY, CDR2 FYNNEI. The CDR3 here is CASNLRQGNEKLFF. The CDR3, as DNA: TGTGCCAGCAACTTAAGACAGGGTAATGAAAAACTGTTTTTT. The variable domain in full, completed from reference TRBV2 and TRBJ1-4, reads EPEVTQTPSHQVTQMGQEVILRCVPISNHLYFYWYRQILGQKVEFLVSFYNNEISEKSEIFDDQFSVERPDGSNFTLKIRSTKLEDSAMYFCASNLRQGNEKLFFGSGTQLSVL.